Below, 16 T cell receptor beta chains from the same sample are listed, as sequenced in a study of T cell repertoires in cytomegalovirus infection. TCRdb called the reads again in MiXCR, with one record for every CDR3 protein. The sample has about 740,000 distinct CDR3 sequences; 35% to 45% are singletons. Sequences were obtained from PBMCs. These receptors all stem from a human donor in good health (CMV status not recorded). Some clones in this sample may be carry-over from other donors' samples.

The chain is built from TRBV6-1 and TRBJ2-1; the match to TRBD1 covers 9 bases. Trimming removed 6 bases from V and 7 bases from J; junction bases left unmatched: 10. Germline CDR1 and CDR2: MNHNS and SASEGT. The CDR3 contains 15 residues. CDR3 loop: CASSPTRQGGNEQFF. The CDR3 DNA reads TGTGCCAGCAGCCCCACGCGACAGGGGGGGAATGAGCAGTTCTTC.

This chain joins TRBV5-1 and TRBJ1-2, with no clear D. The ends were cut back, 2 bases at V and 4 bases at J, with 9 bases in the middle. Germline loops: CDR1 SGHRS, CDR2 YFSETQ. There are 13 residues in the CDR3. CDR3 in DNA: TGCGCCAGCAGCTTAAGGGTTGGCTATGGCTACACCTTC. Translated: CASSLRVGYGYTF.

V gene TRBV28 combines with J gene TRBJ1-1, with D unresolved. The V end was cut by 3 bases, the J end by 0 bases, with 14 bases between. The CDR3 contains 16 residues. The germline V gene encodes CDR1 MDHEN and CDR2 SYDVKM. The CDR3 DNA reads TGTGCCAGCAGTTTCCCCACACTTACCGTGAACACTGAAGCTTTCTTT. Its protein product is CASSFPTLTVNTEAFF. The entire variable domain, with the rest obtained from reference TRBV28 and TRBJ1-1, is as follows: DVKVTQSSRYLVKRTGEKVFLECVQDMDHENMFWYRQDPGLGLRLIYFSYDVKMKEKGDIPEGYSVSREKKERFSLILESASTNQTSMYLCASSFPTLTVNTEAFFGQGTRLTVV.

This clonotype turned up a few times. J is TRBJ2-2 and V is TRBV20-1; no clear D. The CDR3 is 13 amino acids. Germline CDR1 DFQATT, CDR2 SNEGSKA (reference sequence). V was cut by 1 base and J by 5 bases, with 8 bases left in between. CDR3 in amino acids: CSARGSFTGELFF. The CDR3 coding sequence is TGCAGTGCTAGAGGCAGTTTTACCGGGGAGCTGTTTTTT.

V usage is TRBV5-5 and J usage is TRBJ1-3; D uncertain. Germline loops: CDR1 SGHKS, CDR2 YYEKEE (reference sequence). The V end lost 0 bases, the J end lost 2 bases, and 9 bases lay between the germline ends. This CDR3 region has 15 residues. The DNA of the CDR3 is TGTGCCAGCAGCTTGGAGGTCCCTCCTGGAAACACCATATATTTT. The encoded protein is CASSLEVPPGNTIYF.

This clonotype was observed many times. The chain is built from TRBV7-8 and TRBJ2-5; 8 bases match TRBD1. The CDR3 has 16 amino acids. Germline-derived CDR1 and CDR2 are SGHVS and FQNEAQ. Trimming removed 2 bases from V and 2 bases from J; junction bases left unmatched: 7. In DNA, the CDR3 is TGTGCCAGCAGCTTAATTCAGGGGGCTATACAAGAGACCCAGTACTTC. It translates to CASSLIQGAIQETQYF.

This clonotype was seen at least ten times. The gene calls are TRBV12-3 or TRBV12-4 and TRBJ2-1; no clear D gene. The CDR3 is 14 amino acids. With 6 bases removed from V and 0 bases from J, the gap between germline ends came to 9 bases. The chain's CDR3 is CASSPRDSYNEQFF. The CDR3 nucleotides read TGTGCCAGCAGCCCAAGGGACTCCTACAATGAGCAGTTCTTC.

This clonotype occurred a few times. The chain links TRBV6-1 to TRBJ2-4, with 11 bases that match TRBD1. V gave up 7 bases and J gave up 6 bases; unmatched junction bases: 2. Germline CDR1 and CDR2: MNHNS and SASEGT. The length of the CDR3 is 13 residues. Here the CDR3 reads CASTGTGGNIQYF. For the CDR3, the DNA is TGTGCCAGCACCGGGACAGGGGGAAACATTCAGTACTTC.

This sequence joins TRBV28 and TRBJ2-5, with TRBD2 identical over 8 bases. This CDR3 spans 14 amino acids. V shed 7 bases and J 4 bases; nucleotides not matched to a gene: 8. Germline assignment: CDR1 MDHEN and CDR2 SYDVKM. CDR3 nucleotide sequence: TGTGCCAGCACCCCCGGGGGGGTCGCAGAGACCCAGTACTTC. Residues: CASTPGGVAETQYF.

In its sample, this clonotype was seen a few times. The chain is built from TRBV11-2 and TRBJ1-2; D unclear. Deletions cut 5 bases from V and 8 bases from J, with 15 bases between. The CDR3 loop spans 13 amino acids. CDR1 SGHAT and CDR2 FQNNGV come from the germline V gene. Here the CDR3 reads CASSPIAERGYTF. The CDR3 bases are TGTGCCAGCAGCCCCATCGCGGAAAGGGGCTACACCTTC.

The CDR3 loop reads CASSYRGGRRGGDEQFF. The CDR3 DNA sequence: TGTGCCAGCAGTTACAGAGGGGGGCGACGGGGGGGAGATGAGCAGTTCTTC. The chain couples TRBV6-5 to TRBJ2-1; 8 positions match TRBD2. Germline V CDR1 and CDR2: MNHEY, SVGAGI. There are 17 residues in the CDR3. The J segment lost 8 bases and the V segment lost 2 bases, leaving 14 bases of the junction unmatched.

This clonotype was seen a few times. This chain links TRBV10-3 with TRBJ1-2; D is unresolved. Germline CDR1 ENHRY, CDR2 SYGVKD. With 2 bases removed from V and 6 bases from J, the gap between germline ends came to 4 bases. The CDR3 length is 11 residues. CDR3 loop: CAISEADGYTF. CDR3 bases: TGTGCCATCAGTGAGGCCGATGGCTACACCTTC.

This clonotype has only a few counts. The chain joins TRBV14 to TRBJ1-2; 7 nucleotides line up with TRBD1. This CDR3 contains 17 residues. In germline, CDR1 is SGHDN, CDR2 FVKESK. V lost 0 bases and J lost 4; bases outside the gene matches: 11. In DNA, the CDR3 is TGTGCCAGCAGCCAAGATACATGGACAGGAAGCTTCTATGGCTACACCTTC. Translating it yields CASSQDTWTGSFYGYTF.

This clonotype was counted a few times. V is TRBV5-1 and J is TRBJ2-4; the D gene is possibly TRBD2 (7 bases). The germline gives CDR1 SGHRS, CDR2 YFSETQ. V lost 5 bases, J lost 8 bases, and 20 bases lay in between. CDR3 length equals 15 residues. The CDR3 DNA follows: TGCGCCAGCAGGCCTCTACAACAGGGAGGGGACATTCAGTACTTC. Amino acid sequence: CASRPLQQGGDIQYF.

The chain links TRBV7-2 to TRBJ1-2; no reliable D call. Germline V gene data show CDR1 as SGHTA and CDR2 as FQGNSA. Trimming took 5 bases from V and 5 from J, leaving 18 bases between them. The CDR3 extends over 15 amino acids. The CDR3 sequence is CASSINYRSGYGYTF. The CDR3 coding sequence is TGTGCCAGCAGCATAAACTACCGGAGTGGGTATGGCTACACCTTC.

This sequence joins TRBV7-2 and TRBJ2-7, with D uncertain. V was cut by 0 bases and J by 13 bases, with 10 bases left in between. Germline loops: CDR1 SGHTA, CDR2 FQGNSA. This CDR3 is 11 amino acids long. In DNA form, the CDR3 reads TGTGCCAGCAGCTTAGCAGGCAGGCCTTACTTC. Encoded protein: CASSLAGRPYF. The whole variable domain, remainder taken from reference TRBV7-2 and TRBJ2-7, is GAGVSQSPSNKVTEKGKDVELRCDPISGHTALYWYRQSLGQGLEFLIYFQGNSAPDKSGLPSDRFSAERTGGSVSTLTIQRTQQEDSAVYLCASSLAGRPYFGPGTRLTVT.